Listed below are T cell receptor beta chains from one sample, sequenced in a study of T-cell memory formation after mild COVID-19. One entry per CDR3 protein results from TCRdb running MiXCR on the 5' RACE reads. The sample lists about 130,000 distinct CDR3 sequences, 15% to 20% occurring once. Sequenced material: PBMCs or a T cell subset sorted from them (not recorded which). The origin of the receptors is a man between 18 and 29 years old who had mild COVID-19 (a few samples of this study predate the infection). Cell type and time point are not known. CDR3s include the opening cysteine and the closing phenylalanine or tryptophan. The order of the fields is J gene, V gene, clone size, D gene, CDR3 protein, CDR3 DNA. The D gene is left open where the match is weak. Expanded clones get a size class; other rows say once, few or many, or leave the size out.

TRBJ2-5 TRBV12-3/TRBV12-4 few TRBD2 CASNRLAGETQYF TGTGCCAGCAACCGGCTAGCGGGGGAGACCCAGTACTTC
TRBJ1-2 TRBV12-3/TRBV12-4 . . CASSRDGNYGYTF TGTGCCAGCAGTCGGGACGGTAACTATGGCTACACCTTC
TRBJ2-1 TRBV7-2 . TRBD2 CASSSWRLAGGNEQFF TGTGCCAGCAGCTCATGGCGACTAGCGGGGGGCAATGAGCAGTTCTTC
TRBJ1-1 TRBV28 . . CASSFNGGRNTEAFF TGTGCCAGCAGTTTCAACGGCGGGAGGAACACTGAAGCTTTCTTT
TRBJ1-2 TRBV27 once . CASSLGGVDGYTF TGTGCCAGCAGTTTAGGGGGGGTTGATGGCTACACCTTC
TRBJ2-3 TRBV9 many . CASSVGIRDRSTDTQYF TGTGCCAGCAGCGTAGGAATTCGGGACCGAAGCACAGATACGCAGTATTTT
TRBJ2-4 TRBV6-6 . . CASSYTWRSLAKNIQYF TGTGCCAGCAGTTACACCTGGCGGTCACTAGCCAAAAACATTCAGTACTTC
TRBJ2-3 TRBV7-3 many TRBD2 CASSPSGSSTDTQYF TGTGCCAGCAGCCCTAGCGGGTCGAGCACAGATACGCAGTATTTT
TRBJ1-2 TRBV9 few . CASSVGPGPSNYGYTF TGTGCCAGCAGCGTAGGGCCCGGCCCTTCGAACTATGGCTACACCTTC
TRBJ1-2 TRBV4-3 . TRBD1 CASSQEFQGAFGYTF TGCGCCAGCAGCCAAGAGTTTCAGGGGGCCTTTGGCTACACCTTC
TRBJ2-5 TRBV2 few . CASSEVRNSGQETQYF TGTGCCAGCAGTGAAGTAAGGAATAGCGGCCAAGAGACCCAGTACTTC
TRBJ1-6 TRBV5-6 . TRBD1 CASSSAPGQTSPLHF TGTGCCAGCAGCTCAGCCCCGGGACAGACCTCACCCCTCCACTTT